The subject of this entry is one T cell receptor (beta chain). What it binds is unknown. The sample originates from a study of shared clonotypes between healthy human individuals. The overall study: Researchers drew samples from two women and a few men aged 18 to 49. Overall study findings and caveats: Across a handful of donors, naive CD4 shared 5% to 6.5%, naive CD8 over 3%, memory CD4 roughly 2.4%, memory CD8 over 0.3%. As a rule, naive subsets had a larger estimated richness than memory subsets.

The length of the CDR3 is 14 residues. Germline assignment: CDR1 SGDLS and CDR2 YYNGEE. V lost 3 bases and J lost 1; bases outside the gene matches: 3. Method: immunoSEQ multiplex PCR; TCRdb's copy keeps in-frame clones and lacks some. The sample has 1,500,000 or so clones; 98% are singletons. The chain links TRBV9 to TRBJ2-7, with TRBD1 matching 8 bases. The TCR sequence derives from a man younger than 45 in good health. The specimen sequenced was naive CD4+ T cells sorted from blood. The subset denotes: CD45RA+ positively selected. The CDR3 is CASSATGDSYEQYF. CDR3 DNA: TGTGCCAGCAGCGCGACAGGGGATTCCTACGAGCAGTACTTC.